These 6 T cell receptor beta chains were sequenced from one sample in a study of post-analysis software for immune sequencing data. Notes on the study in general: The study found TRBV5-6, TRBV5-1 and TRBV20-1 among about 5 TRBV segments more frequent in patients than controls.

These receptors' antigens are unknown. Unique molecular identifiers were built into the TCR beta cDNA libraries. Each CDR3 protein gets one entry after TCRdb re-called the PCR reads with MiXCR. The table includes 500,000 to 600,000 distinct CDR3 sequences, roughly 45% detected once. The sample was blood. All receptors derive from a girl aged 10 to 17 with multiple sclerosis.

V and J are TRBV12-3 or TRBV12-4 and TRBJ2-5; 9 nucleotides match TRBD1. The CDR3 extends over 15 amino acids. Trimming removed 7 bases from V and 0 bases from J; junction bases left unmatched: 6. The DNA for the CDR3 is TGTGCCAGCACCACTGGACAGGGGAACCAAGAGACCCAGTACTTC. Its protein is CASTTGQGNQETQYF.

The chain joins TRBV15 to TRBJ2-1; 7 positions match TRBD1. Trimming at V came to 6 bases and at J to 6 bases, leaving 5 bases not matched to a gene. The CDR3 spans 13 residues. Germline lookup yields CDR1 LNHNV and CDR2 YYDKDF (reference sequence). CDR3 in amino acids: CATRRTGGNEQFF. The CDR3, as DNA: TGTGCCACCAGGAGGACAGGCGGCAATGAGCAGTTCTTC.

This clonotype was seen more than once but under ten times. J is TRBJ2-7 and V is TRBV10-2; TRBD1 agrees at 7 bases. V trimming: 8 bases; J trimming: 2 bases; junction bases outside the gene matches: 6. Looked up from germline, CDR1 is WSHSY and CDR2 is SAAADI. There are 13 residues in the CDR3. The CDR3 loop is CASHQGTAYEQYF. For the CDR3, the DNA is TGCGCCAGCCACCAAGGGACAGCCTACGAGCAGTACTTC.

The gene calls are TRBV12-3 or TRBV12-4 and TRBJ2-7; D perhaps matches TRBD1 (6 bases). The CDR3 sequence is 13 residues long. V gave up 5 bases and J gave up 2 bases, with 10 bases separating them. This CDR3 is CASSADSTYEQYF. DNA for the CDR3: TGTGCCAGCAGTGCGGACAGTACCTACGAGCAGTACTTC.

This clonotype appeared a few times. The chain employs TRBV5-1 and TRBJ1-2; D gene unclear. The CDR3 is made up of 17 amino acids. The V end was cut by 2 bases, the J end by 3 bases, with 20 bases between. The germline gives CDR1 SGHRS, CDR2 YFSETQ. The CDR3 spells CASSFIGGTDPYYGYTF. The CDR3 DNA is TGCGCCAGCAGCTTCATCGGTGGAACAGATCCCTACTATGGCTACACCTTC.

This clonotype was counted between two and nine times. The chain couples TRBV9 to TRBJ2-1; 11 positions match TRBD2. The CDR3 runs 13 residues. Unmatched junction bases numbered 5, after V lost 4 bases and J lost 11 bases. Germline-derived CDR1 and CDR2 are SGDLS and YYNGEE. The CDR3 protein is CASSLTSGGQQFF. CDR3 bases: TGTGCCAGCAGCCTTACTAGCGGGGGCCAGCAGTTCTTC.